Detailed here is one T cell receptor (beta chain). Data came from immunoSEQ multiplex PCR; TCRdb stores just in-frame clones and leaves some out. The sample includes about 160,000 clones, roughly 86% of them seen just once. The source of the sample is a study of cytomegalovirus exposure and HLA in healthy donors. Germline assignment: CDR1 MGHRA and CDR2 YSYEKL. The CDR3 runs to 16 residues. The V segment lost 3 bases and the J segment 7 bases; nucleotides outside the gene matches: 15. The clonotype was recovered from a woman aged 18-29 years in good health and CMV-seropositive. The V and J genes are TRBV4-1 and TRBJ2-7; TRBD1 matches at 7 bases. Specimen: PBMCs. CDR3 sequence reads: CASSHQPGTELEEQYF. CDR3 nucleotides: TGCGCCAGCAGCCACCAACCCGGGACAGAGTTGGAGGAGCAGTACTTC.